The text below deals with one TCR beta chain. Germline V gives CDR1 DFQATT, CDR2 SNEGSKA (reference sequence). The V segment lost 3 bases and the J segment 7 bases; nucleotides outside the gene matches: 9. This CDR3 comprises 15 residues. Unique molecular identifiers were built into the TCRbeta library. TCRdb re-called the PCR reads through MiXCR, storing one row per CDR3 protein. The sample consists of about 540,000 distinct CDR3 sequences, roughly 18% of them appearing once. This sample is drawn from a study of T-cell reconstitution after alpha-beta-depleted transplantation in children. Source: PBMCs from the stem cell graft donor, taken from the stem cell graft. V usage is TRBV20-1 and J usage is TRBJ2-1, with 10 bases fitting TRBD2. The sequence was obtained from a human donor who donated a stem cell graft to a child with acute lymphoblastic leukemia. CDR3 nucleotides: TGCAGTGCTAGGCCCCTAGCGGGAGCTAGAAATGAGCAGTTCTTC. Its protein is CSARPLAGARNEQFF.